This entry lists 25 T cell receptor beta chains sequenced from one sample in a study of blood T cell repertoires in COVID-19. Sequencing was performed with immunoSEQ multiplex PCR; in TCRdb, only in-frame clones are kept and a portion is missing. The sample lists 250,000 to 300,000 clones; around three quarters were seen once. The sequenced sample consisted of peripheral blood. Every receptor here comes from a woman aged 80 or over with acute or convalescent COVID-19.

CDR3 sequence reads: CASSPGGYSNQPQHF. The CDR3 DNA follows: TGTGCCAGCAGCCCAGGGGGATATAGCAATCAGCCCCAGCATTTT. The genes are TRBV7-9 and TRBJ1-5; 7 nucleotides line up with TRBD1. The CDR3 extends over 15 amino acids. V lost 5 bases, J lost 0 bases, and 4 bases stayed unmatched. Germline V gene sequence: CDR1 SEHNR, CDR2 FQNEAQ (reference sequence).

The CDR3 protein is CASSQGTTLFGELFF. The DNA of the CDR3 is TGTGCCAGCAGCCAAGGCACTACCTTATTCGGGGAGCTGTTTTTT. J is TRBJ2-2 and V is TRBV3-1 (or the pseudogene TRBV3-2); no reliable D call. Germline values: CDR1 LGHDT, CDR2 YNNKEL (reference sequence). V was cut by 1 base and J by 7 bases, with 13 bases left in between. CDR3 length: 15 residues.

The chain recombines TRBV3-1 (or the pseudogene TRBV3-2) with TRBJ2-7; weak D call: TRBD1 (5 bases). Trimming removed 4 bases at V and 0 bases at J, with 13 bases between. The V gene's germline CDR1 is LGHDT and CDR2 YNNKEL (reference sequence). The CDR3 sequence is 15 residues long. CDR3 DNA sequence: TGTGCCAGCAGCCGACAGAATTGGGACTCCTACGAGCAGTACTTC. Protein sequence: CASSRQNWDSYEQYF.

This chain connects TRBV5-1 to TRBJ2-3; TRBD2 agrees at 7 bases. V was pared by 0 bases and J by 4 bases, with 8 bases of the junction left unmatched. CDR1 SGHRS and CDR2 YFSETQ come from the germline V gene. The CDR3 sequence is 16 residues long. This CDR3 is CASSLEAGVVADTQYF. For the CDR3, the DNA is TGCGCCAGCAGCTTGGAGGCGGGAGTGGTAGCAGATACGCAGTATTTT.

CDR3 DNA: TGTGCCAGCAGTCCCCAGACAGGGGTAAACACTGAAGCTTTCTTT. Protein product: CASSPQTGVNTEAFF. The chain links TRBV6-5 to TRBJ1-1, with TRBD1 matching over 8 bases. The germline V gene encodes CDR1 MNHEY and CDR2 SVGAGI. The V gene end was trimmed by 5 bases and the J gene end by 2 bases; junction bases not matched to a gene: 7. The CDR3 runs to 15 residues.

The chain uses TRBV2 and TRBJ2-7; a possible D gene is TRBD1 (7 bases). Per germline, CDR1 SNHLY and CDR2 FYNNEI. The CDR3 has 15 residues. Trimming left V 5 bases short and J 7 bases short, with 21 bases between. The CDR3 region is CASSMKEGAVREQYF. CDR3 in DNA: TGTGCCAGCAGTATGAAGGAGGGGGCGGTGAGGGAGCAGTACTTC.

The CDR3 coding sequence is TGTGCCAGTAGTATATCGCCGAGGAAATCTAACTATGGCTACACCTTC. Residues: CASSISPRKSNYGYTF. V is TRBV19 and J is TRBJ1-2, with D uncertain. CDR1 is LNHDA and CDR2 is SQIVND in the germline V gene (reference sequence). V was clipped by 2 bases and J by 0 bases, with 13 bases between them. This CDR3 region has 16 residues.

This clone was seen repeatedly, ten times or more. The J gene is TRBJ2-2, the V gene TRBV10-1; D is unresolved. V lost 4 bases and J lost 4, with 10 bases in between. CDR3 length equals 14 residues. The germline V gene encodes CDR1 WNHNN and CDR2 SYGVQD (reference sequence). CDR3 DNA sequence: TGCGCCAGCAGTGGCGGCGCCGGCACCGGGGAGCTGTTTTTT. It encodes CASSGGAGTGELFF.

J is TRBJ1-1 and V is TRBV10-3, with unresolved D. The CDR3 contains 15 residues. Germline CDR1 ENHRY, CDR2 SYGVKD. V was pared by 0 bases and J by 3 bases, with 11 bases between. In DNA form, the CDR3 reads TGTGCCATCAGTGAGTCCATGGGCTTGCACACTGAAGCTTTCTTT. Amino acids: CAISESMGLHTEAFF.

The chain carries TRBV19 and TRBJ2-1, with 9 bases matching TRBD1. CDR1 is LNHDA, CDR2 SQIVND, per germline (reference sequence). V gave up 2 bases and J gave up 10 bases; unmatched junction bases: 6. The CDR3 is 14 residues long. The CDR3 region has the DNA TGTGCCAGTAGTATAAGTCTAGGGACAGGGGAGCAGTTCTTC. Translation gives CASSISLGTGEQFF.

This clone was observed a few times. V usage is TRBV3-1 (or the pseudogene TRBV3-2) and J usage is TRBJ1-3, with 7 bases matching TRBD1. Looked up from germline, CDR1 is LGHDT and CDR2 is YNNKEL (reference sequence). The CDR3 spans 16 residues. Losses at the gene ends were 1 base for V and 4 bases for J; bases not matched to a gene: 7. The CDR3 protein is CASSQGTGGTGNTIYF. The DNA of the CDR3 is TGTGCCAGCAGCCAAGGGACAGGAGGCACAGGAAACACCATATATTTT.

This chain joins TRBV5-1 and TRBJ2-3; D might be TRBD2 (5 bases). Looked up from germline, CDR1 is SGHRS and CDR2 is YFSETQ. The length of the CDR3 is 16 residues. Trimming stripped 0 bases from V and 0 bases from J, with 11 bases between. DNA of the CDR3: TGCGCCAGCAGCTTGGGAGGGCACACTAGCACAGATACGCAGTATTTT. It yields the protein CASSLGGHTSTDTQYF.

In this sample, this clone turned up a few times. V and J are TRBV6-5 and TRBJ1-2; 9 bases align to TRBD1. Germline V gene data show CDR1 as MNHEY and CDR2 as SVGAGI. CDR3 length: 13 amino acids. After removal of 7 bases from V and 4 bases from J, the junction contained 4 bases not matched to a gene. DNA of the CDR3: TGTGCCAGCACGACAGGGGGTCCCTATGGCTACACCTTC. This sequence encodes CASTTGGPYGYTF.

The rearrangement uses TRBV6-5 and TRBJ1-5; TRBD1 matches at 10 bases. V shed 4 bases, J shed 2 bases, and the junction held 5 bases outside the gene matches. Germline CDR1 is MNHEY and CDR2 is SVGAGI. The CDR3 consists of 16 residues. The CDR3 DNA sequence: TGTGCCAGCAGTTCCCTAGGGACAGGGGGCAATCAGCCCCAGCATTTT. Its protein is CASSSLGTGGNQPQHF.

This sequence joins TRBV5-1 and TRBJ1-2, with TRBD1 identical over 7 bases. Unmatched junction bases numbered 5, after V lost 4 bases and J lost 5 bases. This CDR3 region has 13 residues. The germline CDR1 and CDR2 sequences are SGHRS and YFSETQ. The CDR3 region has the DNA TGCGCCAGCAGCCCTCAGGGGGAGTATGGCTACACCTTC. Translation: CASSPQGEYGYTF.

The chain is built from TRBV6-1 and TRBJ1-6; D remains unclear. Germline values: CDR1 MNHNS, CDR2 SASEGT. The ends were cut back, 3 bases at V and 7 bases at J, with 10 bases in the middle. The CDR3 loop spans 14 amino acids. CDR3 amino acids: CASSESGRNSPLHF. CDR3 coding DNA: TGTGCCAGCAGTGAGTCAGGCCGGAATTCACCCCTCCACTTT.

The V and J genes are TRBV12-3 or TRBV12-4 and TRBJ1-2; D not certain. The V end lost 4 bases, the J end lost 3 bases, and 9 bases lay between the germline ends. This CDR3 is built from 13 residues. The CDR3 DNA is TGTGCCAGCAGTTGGGCGGGAGACTATGGCTACACCTTC. Translating gives CASSWAGDYGYTF.

The chain joins TRBV9 to TRBJ2-6, with D hard to call. This CDR3 has 15 residues. Germline V gives CDR1 SGDLS, CDR2 YYNGEE. Trimming left V 2 bases short and J 3 bases short, with 9 bases between. In DNA form, the CDR3 reads TGTGCCAGCAGCGTGTATTTCGGTGGGGCCAACGTCCTGACTTTC. This translates into CASSVYFGGANVLTF.

Notes on this clone: The same CDR3 also results from other DNA sequences found in this sample. This chain uses TRBV9 with TRBJ2-3; D is unresolved. Germline loops: CDR1 SGDLS, CDR2 YYNGEE. CDR3 length: 14 amino acids. The ends were cut back, 0 bases at V and 0 bases at J, with 5 bases in the middle. In DNA, the CDR3 is TGTGCCAGCAGCGTAGACGGTAGCACAGATACGCAGTATTTT. This translates into CASSVDGSTDTQYF.

The chain carries TRBV7-2 and TRBJ1-2; TRBD1 matches at 9 bases. The CDR3 loop spans 16 amino acids. With V trimmed by 5 bases and J by 1 base, 8 bases remained unmatched. CDR1 SGHTA and CDR2 FQGNSA come from the germline V gene. CDR3 region: CASSPTGGRFNYGYTF. DNA of the CDR3: TGTGCCAGCAGCCCGACAGGGGGAAGGTTTAACTATGGCTACACCTTC.

V usage is TRBV3-1 (or the pseudogene TRBV3-2) and J usage is TRBJ2-7; 11 nucleotides line up with TRBD1. Germline V gene data show CDR1 as LGHDT and CDR2 as YNNKEL (reference sequence). The CDR3 is made up of 17 amino acids. The ends lost 1 base at V and 1 base at J; junction bases unmatched: 6. For the CDR3, the DNA is TGTGCCAGCAGCCAAGTAAGTGGACAGGGGGCATCCTACGAGCAGTACTTC. Residues: CASSQVSGQGASYEQYF.

Concerning this clone: Different DNA sequences within this sample yield the same CDR3. This chain links TRBV5-5 with TRBJ1-1, with no clear D. Germline assignment: CDR1 SGHKS and CDR2 YYEKEE (reference sequence). This CDR3 spans 13 amino acids. Trimming stripped 0 bases from V and 1 base from J, with 4 bases between. The CDR3 region has the DNA TGTGCCAGCAGCTTGGAGAGGAACACTGAAGCTTTCTTT. Encoded protein: CASSLERNTEAFF.

This clone was found once. CDR3 nucleotide sequence: TGTGCCAGCAGCCATCTAGGGGACTACAATGAGCAGTTCTTC. Translated: CASSHLGDYNEQFF. The rearrangement joins TRBV4-2 to TRBJ2-1; tentatively, D is TRBD1 (5 bases). This CDR3 contains 14 residues. Looked up from germline, CDR1 is LGHNA and CDR2 is YNFKEQ. V was shortened by 3 bases and J by 3 bases, with 9 bases between the two germline ends.

This clone occurred a few times. The genes are TRBV19 and TRBJ2-7; 14 bases match TRBD2. Germline CDR1 and CDR2: LNHDA and SQIVND (reference sequence). The CDR3 runs to 16 residues. V lost 6 bases to trimming and J lost 2 bases; unmatched junction nucleotides: 6. The DNA of the CDR3 is TGTGCCAGTAGAGGGACTAGCGGGAGAGGGACCTACGAGCAGTACTTC. Its translation is CASRGTSGRGTYEQYF.

CDR3 sequence (DNA): TGTGCCAGCAGCACCCGGACTAGCGGGTACAATGAGCAGTTCTTC. This gives the protein CASSTRTSGYNEQFF. V usage is TRBV5-5 and J usage is TRBJ2-1; 11 bases match TRBD2. The CDR3 is made up of 15 amino acids. Unmatched junction bases numbered 4, after V lost 4 bases and J lost 4 bases. Germline CDR1 reads SGHKS; CDR2 reads YYEKEE (reference sequence).